The entry below describes one T cell receptor beta chain. The target antigen is unknown. These data come from a study of OX40 agonist ivuxolimab in advanced cancers. Overall study results and limits: The expanded peripheral T cells' antigen specificity was not determined.

CDR3 length: 15 amino acids. Losses at the gene ends were 6 bases for V and 3 bases for J; bases not matched to a gene: 7. Germline-derived CDR1 and CDR2 are MNHEY and SVGAGI. Enrollment shut out patients with autoimmune disease history or systemic immunosuppression. The repertoire was sequenced with immunoSEQ multiplex PCR; TCRdb's copy has only in-frame clones and lacks some. This sample yields around 92,000 clones, of which roughly 95% are seen a single time; less than 0.2% belongs to the top ten. This sequence originates from an adult with an advanced solid tumor such as melanoma, head and neck, liver or kidney cancer. The sequencing used CD4+ or CD8+ T cells sorted from blood, collected in a trial of the OX40 agonist ivuxolimab. V usage is TRBV6-5 and J usage is TRBJ1-5, with 8 positions matching TRBD1. The CDR3 DNA reads TGTGCCAGCAGCCCTGACAGGGGAAACAATCAGCCCCAGCATTTT. Translated, it gives CASSPDRGNNQPQHF.